This T cell receptor (beta chain) was observed in a study of blood T cell repertoires in COVID-19. Study-wide background: COVID-19 samples collected from the United States, Italy and Spain covered acute and convalescent phases. From T cells, B-cell-depleted T cells, or PBMCs came the material, which was cDNA or gDNA.

Per the study methods: Reference gene primer amplification yielded estimated nucleated cell counts. Clones were sequenced by immunoSEQ multiplex PCR, and TCRdb holds only the in-frame ones, with some missing. D and trimming were read from the DNA, whereas the V and J calls and clone size are those reported in that table. The sample has 100,000 to 150,000 clones, roughly 80% seen once. This CDR3 comprises 13 residues. V shed 6 bases and J shed 11 bases, with 14 bases lying between them. CDR1 and CDR2 from the germline V gene are MNHEY and SVGEGT. The source of this sequence is a man aged 60 to 69 with acute or convalescent COVID-19. The sample comprised peripheral blood. The gene calls are TRBV6-2 or TRBV6-3 and TRBJ1-6, with D unclear. In DNA, the CDR3 is TGTGCCAGCAGCCGTGAGGTCGCGGCACCCCTCCACTTT. Translation gives CASSREVAAPLHF.